The clone carrying this T cell receptor beta chain was seen a handful of times. The sample belongs to a study of early T cells in non-severe SARS-CoV-2 infection. Trimming removed 1 base at V and 4 bases at J, with 11 bases between. The CDR3 spans 15 residues. Individual cDNA molecules were tagged with unique molecular identifiers. A single record per CDR3 protein comes from TCRdb applying MiXCR to the 5' RACE reads. The profile shows 60,000 to 90,000 distinct CDR3 sequences, about 17% of them singletons. This clonotype originated in an adult who was a healthcare worker with PCR-confirmed SARS-CoV-2 infection or an uninfected control (not recorded which). Sequencing was carried out using whole blood. This chain connects TRBV12-3 or TRBV12-4 to TRBJ2-1; D not resolved. The CDR3 nucleotides are TGTGCCAGCAGTTTAGAGGTAAACGCGTACAATGAGCAGTTCTTC. It specifies CASSLEVNAYNEQFF.